The source of this T cell receptor beta chain is a study of T-cell reconstitution after alpha-beta-depleted transplantation in children. As it was prepared, the TCRbeta library received unique molecular identifiers. A single record per CDR3 protein comes from TCRdb applying MiXCR to the PCR reads. This table holds some 260,000 distinct CDR3 sequences, approximately 24% found once. V was cut by 8 bases and J by 4 bases, with 12 bases left in between. The CDR3 length is 13 residues. Sample: PBMCs, mostly from graft donor cells, taken 360 days after TCRalphabeta/CD19-depleted stem cell transplant. The V call is TRBV12-3 or TRBV12-4, the J call TRBJ1-3; D uncertain. This TCR came from a female patient under 10 years old who had a stem cell transplant for congenital amegakaryocytic thrombocytopenia, so the T cells may come from the graft donor. The CDR3 is CASRRFGGNTIYF. The CDR3 region has the DNA TGTGCCAGCCGACGATTCGGCGGAAACACCATATATTTT.